This T cell receptor beta chain is drawn from a study of blood T cell repertoires in COVID-19. About the study: Sample material is recorded as cDNA or gDNA derived from T cells, B-cell-depleted T cells, or PBMCs.

This clone was detected only a few times. With 6 bases removed from V and 4 bases from J, the gap between germline ends came to 13 bases. The germline CDR1 and CDR2 sequences are MDHEN and SYDVKM. This CDR3 is built from 15 residues. Per the authors' pipeline: Reference gene primers were amplified, and this amplification served to estimate nucleated cell counts. The protocol was immunoSEQ multiplex PCR, while the TCRdb copy is restricted to in-frame clones and leaves out a portion. Clonal size and the V and J genes are those of that table, whereas D and trimming came from the DNA. The sample has more than 95,000 clones; around three quarters are singletons.

The chain combines TRBV28 with TRBJ1-6, with no clear D. The clonotype originates from a woman in her 70s with acute or convalescent COVID-19. The sample taken for sequencing was peripheral blood. In DNA form, the CDR3 reads TGTGCCAGCAGAACCGAGGGCCTATATAATTCACCCCTCCACTTT. This codes for CASRTEGLYNSPLHF.